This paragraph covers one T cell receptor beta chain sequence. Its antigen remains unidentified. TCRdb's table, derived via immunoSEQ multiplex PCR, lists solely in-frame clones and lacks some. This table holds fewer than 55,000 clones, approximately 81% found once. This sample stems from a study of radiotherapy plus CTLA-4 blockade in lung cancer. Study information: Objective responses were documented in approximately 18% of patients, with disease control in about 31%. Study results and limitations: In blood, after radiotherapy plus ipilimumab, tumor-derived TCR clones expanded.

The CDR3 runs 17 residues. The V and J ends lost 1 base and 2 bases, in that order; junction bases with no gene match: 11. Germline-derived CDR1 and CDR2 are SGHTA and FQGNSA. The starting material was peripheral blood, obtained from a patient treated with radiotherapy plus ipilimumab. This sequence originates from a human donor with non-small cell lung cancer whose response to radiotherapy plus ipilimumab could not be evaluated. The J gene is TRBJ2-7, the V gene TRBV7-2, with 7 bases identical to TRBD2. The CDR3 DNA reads TGTGCCAGCAGCTTAGTGGCAATAGCGGGCTCAGCCTACGAGCAGTACTTC. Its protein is CASSLVAIAGSAYEQYF. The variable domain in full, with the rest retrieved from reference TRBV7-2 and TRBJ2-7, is GAGVSQSPSNKVTEKGKDVELRCDPISGHTALYWYRQSLGQGLEFLIYFQGNSAPDKSGLPSDRFSAERTGGSVSTLTIQRTQQEDSAVYLCASSLVAIAGSAYEQYFGPGTRLTVT.